This TCR beta chain was sequenced during a study of cytomegalovirus exposure and HLA in healthy donors. Study details: Prior work identified 120 million or so unique TCR beta sequences in approximately 200 million T cells. Drawn from HLA-typed donors, 80 million to 95 million unique TCRs were held in an early data release.

60 Vbeta and 13 Jbeta primers were used in PCR. Libraries were prepared by immunoSEQ multiplex PCR; TCRdb keeps only in-frame clonotypes and omits some of them. Among 200,000 to 300,000 clones listed, 80% to 90% were seen once. Whole-study findings and limits: TCR beta V- and J-gene trimming, according to a later analysis, was linked to a missense DCLRE1C variant. The productive fraction for most TCR beta V segments was about 87% or about 30% in an earlier analysis.

Worth noting for this clone: Its antigen remains unknown.

Trimming removed 7 bases at V and 5 bases at J, with 21 bases between. CDR1 and CDR2 (germline): SGHAT, FQNNGV. This CDR3 has 15 amino acids. This TCR was sampled from a woman aged 40 to 50 in good health and CMV-seropositive. Sequenced input: PBMCs. The rearrangement uses TRBV11-2 and TRBJ2-7, with D maybe TRBD1 (6 bases). CDR3 loop: CASTPLQDSPHEQYF. The CDR3 DNA follows: TGTGCCAGCACCCCACTTCAGGACAGTCCCCACGAGCAGTACTTC.